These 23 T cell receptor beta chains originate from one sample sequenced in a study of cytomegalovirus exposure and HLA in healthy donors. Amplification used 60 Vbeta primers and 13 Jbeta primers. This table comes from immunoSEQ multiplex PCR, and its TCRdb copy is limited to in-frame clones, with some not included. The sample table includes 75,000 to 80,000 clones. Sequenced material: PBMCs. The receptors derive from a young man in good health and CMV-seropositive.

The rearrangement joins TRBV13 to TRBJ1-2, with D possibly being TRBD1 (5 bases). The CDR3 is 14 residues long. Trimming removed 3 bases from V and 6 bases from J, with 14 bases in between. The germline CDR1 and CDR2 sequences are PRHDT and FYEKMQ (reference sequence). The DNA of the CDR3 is TGTGCCAGCAGCTTCAATCGGGGGTGGAATGGCTACACCTTC. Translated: CASSFNRGWNGYTF.

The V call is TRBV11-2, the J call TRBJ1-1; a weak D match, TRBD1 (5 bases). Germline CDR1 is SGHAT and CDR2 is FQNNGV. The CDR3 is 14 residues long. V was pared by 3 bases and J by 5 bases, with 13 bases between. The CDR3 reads CASSLPGPTTEAFF. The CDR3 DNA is TGTGCCAGCAGCTTGCCAGGGCCAACTACTGAAGCTTTCTTT.

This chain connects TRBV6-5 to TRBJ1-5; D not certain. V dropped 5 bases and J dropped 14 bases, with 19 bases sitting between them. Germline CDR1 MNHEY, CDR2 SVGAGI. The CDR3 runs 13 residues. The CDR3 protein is CASSDGGRALEHF. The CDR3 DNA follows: TGTGCCAGCAGTGACGGAGGAAGGGCCCTGGAGCATTTT.

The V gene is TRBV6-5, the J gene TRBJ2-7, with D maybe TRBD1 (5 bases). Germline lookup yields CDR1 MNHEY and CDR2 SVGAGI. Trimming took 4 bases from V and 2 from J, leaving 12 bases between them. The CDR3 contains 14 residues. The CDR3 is CASSSKTVPYEQYF. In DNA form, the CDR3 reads TGTGCCAGCAGTTCTAAGACAGTTCCCTACGAGCAGTACTTC.

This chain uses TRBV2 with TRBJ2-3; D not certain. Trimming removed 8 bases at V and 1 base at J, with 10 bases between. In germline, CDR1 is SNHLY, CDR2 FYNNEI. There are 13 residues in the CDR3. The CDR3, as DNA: TGTGCCAGCCTCCCCTTCCGCACAGATACGCAGTATTTT. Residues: CASLPFRTDTQYF. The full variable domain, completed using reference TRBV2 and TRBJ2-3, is EPEVTQTPSHQVTQMGQEVILRCVPISNHLYFYWYRQILGQKVEFLVSFYNNEISEKSEIFDDQFSVERPDGSNFTLKIRSTKLEDSAMYFCASLPFRTDTQYFGPGTRLTVL.

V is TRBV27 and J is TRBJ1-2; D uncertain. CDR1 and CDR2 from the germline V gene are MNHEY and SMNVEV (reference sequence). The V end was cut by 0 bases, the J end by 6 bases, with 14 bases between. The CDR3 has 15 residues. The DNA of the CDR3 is TGTGCCAGCAGTTTATCGGGCCCTACGACCCATGGCTACACCTTC. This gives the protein CASSLSGPTTHGYTF.

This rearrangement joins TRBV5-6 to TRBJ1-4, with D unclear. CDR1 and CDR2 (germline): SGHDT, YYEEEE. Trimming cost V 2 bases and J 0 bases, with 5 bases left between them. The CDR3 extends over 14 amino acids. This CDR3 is CASSFIATNEKLFF. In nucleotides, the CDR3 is TGTGCCAGCAGCTTTATTGCAACTAATGAAAAACTGTTTTTT. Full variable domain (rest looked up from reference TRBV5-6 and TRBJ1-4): DAGVTQSPTHLIKTRGQQVTLRCSPKSGHDTVSWYQQALGQGPQFIFQYYEEEERQRGNFPDRFSGHQFPNYSSELNVNALLLGDSALYLCASSFIATNEKLFFGSGTQLSVL.

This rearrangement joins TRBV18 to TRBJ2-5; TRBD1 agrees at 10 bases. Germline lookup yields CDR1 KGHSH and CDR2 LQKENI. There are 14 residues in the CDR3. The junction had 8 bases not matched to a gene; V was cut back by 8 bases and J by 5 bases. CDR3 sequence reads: CASNRQGARETQYF. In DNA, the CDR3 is TGTGCCAGCAACCGACAGGGGGCGCGGGAGACCCAGTACTTC.

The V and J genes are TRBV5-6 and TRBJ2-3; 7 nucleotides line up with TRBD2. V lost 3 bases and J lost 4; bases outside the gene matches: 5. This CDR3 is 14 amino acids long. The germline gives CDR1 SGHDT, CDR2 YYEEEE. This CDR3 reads CASSSRLASDTQYF. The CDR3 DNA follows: TGTGCCAGCAGCTCCCGACTAGCCTCAGATACGCAGTATTTT.

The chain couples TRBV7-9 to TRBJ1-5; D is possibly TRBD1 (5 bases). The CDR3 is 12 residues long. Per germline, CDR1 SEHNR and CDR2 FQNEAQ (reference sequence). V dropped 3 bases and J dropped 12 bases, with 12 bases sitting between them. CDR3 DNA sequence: TGTGCCAGCAGCTTCCGGGGGGAGCTCCAGCATTTT. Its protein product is CASSFRGELQHF.

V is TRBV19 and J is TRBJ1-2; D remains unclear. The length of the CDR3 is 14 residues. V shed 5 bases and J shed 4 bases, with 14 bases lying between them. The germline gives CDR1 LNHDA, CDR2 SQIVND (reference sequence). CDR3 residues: CASSPPSGIYGYTF. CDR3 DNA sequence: TGTGCCAGTAGTCCACCATCGGGTATCTATGGCTACACCTTC.

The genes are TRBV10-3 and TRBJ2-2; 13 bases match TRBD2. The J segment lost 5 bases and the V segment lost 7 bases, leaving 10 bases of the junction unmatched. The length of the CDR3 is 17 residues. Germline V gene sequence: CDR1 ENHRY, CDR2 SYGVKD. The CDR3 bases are TGTGCCATCAACTCCGCGACTAGCGGGGGGTATACCGGGGAGCTGTTTTTT. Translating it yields CAINSATSGGYTGELFF.

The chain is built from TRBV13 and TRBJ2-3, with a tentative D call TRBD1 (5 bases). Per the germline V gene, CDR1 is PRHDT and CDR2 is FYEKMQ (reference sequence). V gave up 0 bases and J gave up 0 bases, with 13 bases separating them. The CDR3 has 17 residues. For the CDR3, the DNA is TGTGCCAGCAGCTTAGGCCTAATACAGGAAAGCACAGATACGCAGTATTTT. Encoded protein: CASSLGLIQESTDTQYF.

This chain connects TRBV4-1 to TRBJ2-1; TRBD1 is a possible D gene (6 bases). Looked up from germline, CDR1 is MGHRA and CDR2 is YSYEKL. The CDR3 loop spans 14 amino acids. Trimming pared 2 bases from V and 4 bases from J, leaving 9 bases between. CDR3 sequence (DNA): TGCGCCAGCAGCCAAAAGGACAGATACAATGAGCAGTTCTTC. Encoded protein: CASSQKDRYNEQFF.

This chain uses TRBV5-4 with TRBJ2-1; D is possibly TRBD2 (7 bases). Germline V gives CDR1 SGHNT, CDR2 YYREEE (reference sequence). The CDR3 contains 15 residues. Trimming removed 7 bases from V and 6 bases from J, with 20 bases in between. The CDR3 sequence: CASQGGGRVSNEQFF. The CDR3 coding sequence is TGTGCCAGCCAAGGGGGGGGGCGGGTAAGCAATGAGCAGTTCTTC.

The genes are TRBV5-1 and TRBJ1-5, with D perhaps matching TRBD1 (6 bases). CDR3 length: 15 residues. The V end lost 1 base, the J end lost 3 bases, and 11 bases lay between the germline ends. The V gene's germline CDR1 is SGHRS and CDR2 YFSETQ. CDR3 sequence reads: CASSLTGWNNQPQHF. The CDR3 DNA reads TGCGCCAGCAGCTTGACAGGGTGGAACAATCAGCCCCAGCATTTT.

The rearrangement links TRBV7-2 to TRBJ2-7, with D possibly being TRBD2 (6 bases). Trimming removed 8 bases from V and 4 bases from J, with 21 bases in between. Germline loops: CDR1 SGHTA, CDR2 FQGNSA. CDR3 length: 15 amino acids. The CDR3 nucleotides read TGTGCCAGCTTGTCGAGGTGGGACTCAAGTTACGAGCAGTACTTC. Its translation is CASLSRWDSSYEQYF.

Here the CDR3 DNA reads TGCGCCAGCAGCCAAGAAGCGCAGGGTATGTCCTACGAGCAGTACTTC. It encodes CASSQEAQGMSYEQYF. This chain links TRBV4-1 with TRBJ2-7, with D perhaps TRBD1 (5 bases). Trimming left V 0 bases short and J 1 base short, with 13 bases between. This CDR3 is 16 amino acids long. Per the germline V gene, CDR1 is MGHRA and CDR2 is YSYEKL.

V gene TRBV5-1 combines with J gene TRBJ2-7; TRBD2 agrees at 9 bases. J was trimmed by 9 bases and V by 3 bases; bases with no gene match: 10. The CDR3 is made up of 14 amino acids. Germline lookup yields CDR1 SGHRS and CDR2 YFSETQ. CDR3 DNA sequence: TGCGCCAGCAGCTACGGGGTGCGGGAGGGCCGGCAGTACTTC. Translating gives CASSYGVREGRQYF.

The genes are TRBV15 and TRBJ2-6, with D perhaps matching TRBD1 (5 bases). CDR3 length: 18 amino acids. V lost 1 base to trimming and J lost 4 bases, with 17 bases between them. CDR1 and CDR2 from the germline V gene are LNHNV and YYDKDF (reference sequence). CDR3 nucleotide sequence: TGTGCCACCAGCAGAGTTCGTGGGGCAGCCACCGGGGCCAACGTCCTGACTTTC. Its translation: CATSRVRGAATGANVLTF.

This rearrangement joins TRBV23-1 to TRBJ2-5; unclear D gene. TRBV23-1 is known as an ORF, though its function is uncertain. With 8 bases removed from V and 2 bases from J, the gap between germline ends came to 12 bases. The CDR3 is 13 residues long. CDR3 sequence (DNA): TGCGCCAGCCAACAGTGCCTACAAGAGACCCAGTACTTC. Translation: CASQQCLQETQYF.

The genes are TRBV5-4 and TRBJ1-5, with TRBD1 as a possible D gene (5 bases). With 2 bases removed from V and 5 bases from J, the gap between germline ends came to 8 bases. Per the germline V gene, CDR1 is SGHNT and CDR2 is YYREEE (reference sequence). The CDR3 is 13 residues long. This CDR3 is CASSFQGDQPQHF. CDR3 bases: TGTGCCAGCAGCTTCCAAGGGGATCAGCCCCAGCATTTT.

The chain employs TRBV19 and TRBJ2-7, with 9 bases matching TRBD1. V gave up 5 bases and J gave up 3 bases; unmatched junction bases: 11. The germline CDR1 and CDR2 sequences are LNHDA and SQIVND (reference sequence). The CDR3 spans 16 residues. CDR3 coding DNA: TGTGCCAGTAGTGTTCTCATCGGGACAGGGAGCTACGAGCAGTACTTC. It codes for CASSVLIGTGSYEQYF.